These 28 T cell receptor beta chains share one sample of origin, sequenced in a study of CD8 T cells in Susac syndrome. With random hexamers, about 0.5 to 1 ug RNA was reverse transcribed. TCRdb re-called the immunoSEQ multiplex PCR reads with MiXCR, one entry per CDR3 protein. The sample has some 300,000 distinct CDR3 sequences, approximately 85% seen once. Source material: CD8+ T cells from PBMCs. The origin of the receptors is a human donor with multiple sclerosis.

The chain links TRBV28 to TRBJ1-4; D remains unclear. This CDR3 region has 15 residues. Trimming stripped 7 bases from V and 0 bases from J, with 12 bases between. Germline V gene lookup returns CDR1 MDHEN and CDR2 SYDVKM. CDR3 coding DNA: TGTGCCAGCACCCTTTATCCGACAACTAATGAAAAACTGTTTTTT. It specifies CASTLYPTTNEKLFF.

The gene calls are TRBV10-1 and TRBJ2-1; perhaps D is TRBD1 or TRBD2 (7 bases each). Germline V gene data show CDR1 as WNHNN and CDR2 as SYGVQD (reference sequence). V lost 4 bases to trimming and J lost 5 bases, with 15 bases between them. The length of the CDR3 is 15 residues. DNA for the CDR3: TGCGCCAGCAGTGCCAGACCAGGGGGGGACAATGAGCAGTTCTTC. Amino acids: CASSARPGGDNEQFF.

The chain combines TRBV5-6 with TRBJ1-1; no reliable D call. CDR3 length equals 14 residues. Trimming stripped 4 bases from V and 1 base from J, with 11 bases between. Germline loops: CDR1 SGHDT, CDR2 YYEEEE. The CDR3 here is CASSPETGNTEAFF. DNA of the CDR3: TGTGCCAGCAGCCCGGAGACGGGGAACACTGAAGCTTTCTTT.

In DNA form, the CDR3 reads TGTGCCAGCAGCACCTGGGACGGTGCCCCCGATACGCAGTATTTT. Translation: CASSTWDGAPDTQYF. This chain joins TRBV21-1 and TRBJ2-3; the table calls TRBD1, which could not be checked here. TRBV21-1 corresponds to a pseudogene. CDR3 size: 15 residues.

The CDR3 reads CATSDLSGTHEQFF. CDR3 DNA: TGTGCCACCAGTGATTTGTCGGGAACCCATGAGCAGTTCTTC. This chain connects TRBV24-1 to TRBJ2-1; possible D gene TRBD2, 5 bases. Germline CDR1 is KGHDR and CDR2 is SFDVKD. With 0 bases removed from V and 8 bases from J, the gap between germline ends came to 10 bases. The CDR3 has 14 amino acids.

The gene calls are TRBV6-2 or TRBV6-3 and TRBJ1-2, with a tentative D call TRBD1 (6 bases). The CDR3 consists of 14 residues. The ends were cut back, 7 bases at V and 4 bases at J, with 16 bases in the middle. The germline gives CDR1 MNHEY, CDR2 SVGEGT. CDR3 DNA sequence: TGTGCCAGCACCATAACAGGGAATGGCTATGGCTACACCTTC. Translation: CASTITGNGYGYTF.

The rearrangement joins TRBV19 to TRBJ2-7, with 10 bases lining up with TRBD2. Germline V lookup: CDR1 LNHDA, CDR2 SQIVND (reference sequence). V lost 4 bases, J lost 1 base, and 4 bases stayed unmatched. The CDR3 is 15 residues long. Written as DNA, the CDR3 is TGTGCCAGTAGTAGTCTAGCGGGAGAGTCCTACGAGCAGTACTTC. Translated: CASSSLAGESYEQYF.

This chain connects TRBV5-1 to TRBJ2-6, with D possibly being TRBD1 (7 bases). CDR1 SGHRS and CDR2 YFSETQ come from the germline V gene. CDR3 length: 17 residues. Trimming took 5 bases from V and 2 from J, leaving 17 bases between them. CDR3 in amino acids: CASRPPLRGAGANVLTF. The CDR3, as DNA: TGCGCCAGCAGACCTCCCCTCAGGGGGGCTGGGGCCAACGTCCTGACTTTC.

Here the CDR3 reads CASSIGGNSPLHF. The CDR3 DNA is TGTGCCAGTAGTATCGGAGGGAATTCACCCCTCCACTTT. The chain carries TRBV19 and TRBJ1-6, with D uncertain. CDR1 LNHDA and CDR2 SQIVND come from the germline V gene (reference sequence). Trimming pared 3 bases from V and 7 bases from J, leaving 7 bases between. This CDR3 spans 13 amino acids. The full variable domain, in which reference TRBV19 and TRBJ1-6 provide the parts outside the CDR3, is DGGITQSPKYLFRKEGQNVTLSCEQNLNHDAMYWYRQDPGQGLRLIYYSQIVNDFQKGDIAEGYSVSREKKESFPLTVTSAQKNPTAFYLCASSIGGNSPLHFGNGTRLTVT.

The V and J genes are TRBV11-2 and TRBJ2-7; D is possibly TRBD1 (5 bases). The CDR3 totals 15 residues. Between the trimmed V and J ends, which lost 4 bases and 3 bases, there was a span of 16 bases. CDR1 and CDR2 from the germline V gene are SGHAT and FQNNGV. CDR3 amino acids: CASSYVRQGDYEQYF. The DNA of the CDR3 is TGTGCCAGCAGCTATGTACGGCAGGGTGACTACGAGCAGTACTTC.

The chain is built from TRBV15 and TRBJ2-3; possibly TRBD1 or TRBD2 for D (5 bases each). Between the trimmed V and J ends, which lost 1 base and 1 base, there was a span of 15 bases. CDR1 is LNHNV and CDR2 is YYDKDF in the germline V gene (reference sequence). This CDR3 has 17 amino acids. As DNA, the CDR3 is TGTGCCACCAGCAGAGGCACCGAGGGGCACGGCACAGATACGCAGTATTTT. It yields the protein CATSRGTEGHGTDTQYF.

The V gene is TRBV3-1, the J gene TRBJ1-3; maybe TRBD1 (6 bases). Germline values: CDR1 LGHDT, CDR2 YNNKEL (reference sequence). CDR3 length equals 16 residues. The V and J ends lost 4 bases and 0 bases respectively, with 13 bases between them. The CDR3 is CASSLRDTSSGNTIYF. In nucleotides, the CDR3 is TGTGCCAGCAGCCTCCGGGACACAAGCTCTGGAAACACCATATATTTT.

V usage is TRBV28 and J usage is TRBJ1-2; tentative D call: TRBD1 (5 bases). The CDR3 covers 14 residues. The ends were cut back, 6 bases at V and 4 bases at J, with 15 bases in the middle. Looked up from germline, CDR1 is MDHEN and CDR2 is SYDVKM. CDR3 bases: TGTGCCAGCAGCCCGGTGGGGGGACCCTATGGCTACACCTTC. Amino acids: CASSPVGGPYGYTF.

V is TRBV19 and J is TRBJ2-3, with unresolved D. Trimming shortened V by 3 bases and J by 0 bases, and 10 bases separated the two germline ends. The CDR3 has 15 residues. CDR1 LNHDA and CDR2 SQIVND come from the germline V gene (reference sequence). CDR3 amino acids: CASSIWAKSTDTQYF. DNA of the CDR3: TGTGCCAGTAGTATTTGGGCGAAGAGCACAGATACGCAGTATTTT.

This clonotype was counted once. The chain couples TRBV2 to TRBJ2-1, with 10 bases lining up with TRBD2. J gave up 10 bases and V 7 bases, and 7 bases lay outside the gene matches. The CDR3 spans 13 residues. Looked up from germline, CDR1 is SNHLY and CDR2 is FYNNEI. For the CDR3, the DNA is TGTGCCAGCAACGACGGGACTAGCGACGAGCAGTTCTTC. Protein sequence: CASNDGTSDEQFF.

As regards this clonotype: The germline gene is not matched at one end of the junction; a read error may be the cause. V and J are TRBV19 and TRBJ2-2, with 9 bases identical to TRBD1. Germline V CDR1 and CDR2: LNHDA, SQIVND (reference sequence). There are 11 residues in the CDR3. The CDR3 DNA sequence: TGTGCCAGTAGTGCCACGGGGGACAGGGTTTTT. It is translated as CASSATGDRVF.

This clonotype was seen just once. The V and J genes are TRBV13 and TRBJ1-4; D unresolved. V was clipped by 0 bases and J by 8 bases, with 7 bases between them. Germline CDR1 reads PRHDT; CDR2 reads FYEKMQ (reference sequence). The CDR3 is 13 amino acids. The CDR3 sequence: CASSLGGREKLFF. The CDR3, as DNA: TGTGCCAGCAGCTTAGGCGGTCGGGAAAAACTGTTTTTT.

This clonotype has only a few counts. J is TRBJ1-5 and V is TRBV4-1, with D perhaps TRBD1 (6 bases). The V gene's germline CDR1 is MGHRA and CDR2 YSYEKL. V lost 1 base, J lost 7 bases, and 14 bases lay in between. CDR3 length equals 15 residues. CDR3 protein: CASSQAGLGGQPQHF. CDR3 sequence (DNA): TGCGCCAGCAGCCAAGCAGGGTTGGGGGGCCAGCCCCAGCATTTT.

This chain links TRBV7-9 with TRBJ2-7, with D perhaps TRBD1 (5 bases). The ends were cut back, 2 bases at V and 5 bases at J, with 16 bases in the middle. Germline V lookup: CDR1 SEHNR, CDR2 FQNEAQ (reference sequence). The CDR3 sequence is 15 residues long. Written as DNA, the CDR3 is TGTGCCAGCAGCTTAAATCAGGGCCGCTCGAACGAGCAGTACTTC. As protein: CASSLNQGRSNEQYF. Full variable domain (rest looked up from reference TRBV7-9 and TRBJ2-7): DTGVSQNPRHKITKRGQNVTFRCDPISEHNRLYWYRQTLGQGPEFLTYFQNEAQLEKSRLLSDRFSAERPKGSFSTLEIQRTEQGDSAMYLCASSLNQGRSNEQYFGPGTRLTVT.

The chain combines TRBV18 with TRBJ1-1, with 8 bases that match TRBD1. Per the germline V gene, CDR1 is KGHSH and CDR2 is LQKENI. Unmatched junction bases numbered 7, after V lost 4 bases and J lost 0 bases. The CDR3 length is 16 residues. The CDR3 spells CASSLQGTGMNTEAFF. The DNA of the CDR3 is TGTGCCAGCTCACTACAAGGGACAGGAATGAACACTGAAGCTTTCTTT.

This chain connects TRBV7-2 to TRBJ2-7, with D possibly being TRBD2 (5 bases). Per the germline V gene, CDR1 is SGHTA and CDR2 is FQGNSA. The CDR3 consists of 15 residues. The V gene lost 1 base and the J gene lost 6 bases, with 16 bases spanning the gap. The CDR3 DNA is TGTGCCAGCAGCTTAGTGGGAGTGAGAGTCAGCGAGCAGTACTTC. The encoded protein is CASSLVGVRVSEQYF. Using reference TRBV7-2 and TRBJ2-7 for the parts outside the CDR3, the full variable domain is GAGVSQSPSNKVTEKGKDVELRCDPISGHTALYWYRQSLGQGLEFLIYFQGNSAPDKSGLPSDRFSAERTGGSVSTLTIQRTQQEDSAVYLCASSLVGVRVSEQYFGPGTRLTVT.

V gene TRBV29-1 combines with J gene TRBJ2-7; D is unclear. Trimming pared 4 bases from V and 5 bases from J, leaving 12 bases between. The germline CDR1 and CDR2 sequences are SQVTM and ANQGSEA. This CDR3 is built from 12 residues. CDR3 in amino acids: CSVAEGPHEQYF. CDR3 bases: TGCAGCGTTGCGGAAGGGCCTCACGAGCAGTACTTC.

The chain joins TRBV20-1 to TRBJ1-1; TRBD1 matches 10 bases. Trimming removed 6 bases from V and 1 base from J; junction bases left unmatched: 5. The germline gives CDR1 DFQATT, CDR2 SNEGSKA (reference sequence). The CDR3 is made up of 14 amino acids. The CDR3 loop reads CSAPGQGSNTEAFF. The CDR3 DNA sequence: TGCAGTGCCCCGGGACAGGGGTCGAACACTGAAGCTTTCTTT.

V usage is TRBV4-3 and J usage is TRBJ2-1; 9 bases fit TRBD2. CDR1 and CDR2 from the germline V gene are LGHNA and YSLEER. This CDR3 has 16 residues. Unmatched junction bases numbered 7, after V lost 4 bases and J lost 3 bases. For the CDR3, the DNA is TGCGCCAGCAGCCCGGGAGCGGGAGGCATCTACAATGAGCAGTTCTTC. It specifies CASSPGAGGIYNEQFF.

CDR3 loop: CASSEKSGITYEQYF. CDR3 nucleotide sequence: TGTGCCAGCAGTGAAAAGAGCGGGATCACCTACGAGCAGTACTTC. The chain couples TRBV2 to TRBJ2-7; TRBD2 agrees at 7 bases. V lost 2 bases to trimming and J lost 2 bases; unmatched junction nucleotides: 6. CDR3 length: 15 amino acids. Germline V gene sequence: CDR1 SNHLY, CDR2 FYNNEI.

V and J are TRBV2 and TRBJ2-2; D call uncertain. Germline values: CDR1 SNHLY, CDR2 FYNNEI. V was cut by 2 bases and J by 4 bases, with 11 bases left in between. CDR3 length: 15 amino acids. CDR3: CASSEQHWSTGELFF. The CDR3, as DNA: TGTGCCAGCAGTGAACAACATTGGAGCACCGGGGAGCTGTTTTTT.

This chain connects TRBV29-1 to TRBJ2-6, with D hard to call. This CDR3 is 14 amino acids long. The V gene's germline CDR1 is SQVTM and CDR2 ANQGSEA. The V and J ends lost 7 bases and 0 bases respectively, with 10 bases between them. Here the CDR3 reads CSAESYSGANVLTF. CDR3 sequence (DNA): TGCAGCGCCGAGAGTTACTCTGGGGCCAACGTCCTGACTTTC.

V and J are TRBV19 and TRBJ1-1; 8 positions match TRBD1. The CDR3 consists of 13 residues. With V trimmed by 4 bases and J by 7 bases, 5 bases remained unmatched. The germline V gene has CDR1 LNHDA and CDR2 SQIVND (reference sequence). The chain's CDR3 is CASSTSGGLEAFF. DNA of the CDR3: TGTGCCAGTAGTACCTCAGGGGGCCTTGAAGCTTTCTTT.